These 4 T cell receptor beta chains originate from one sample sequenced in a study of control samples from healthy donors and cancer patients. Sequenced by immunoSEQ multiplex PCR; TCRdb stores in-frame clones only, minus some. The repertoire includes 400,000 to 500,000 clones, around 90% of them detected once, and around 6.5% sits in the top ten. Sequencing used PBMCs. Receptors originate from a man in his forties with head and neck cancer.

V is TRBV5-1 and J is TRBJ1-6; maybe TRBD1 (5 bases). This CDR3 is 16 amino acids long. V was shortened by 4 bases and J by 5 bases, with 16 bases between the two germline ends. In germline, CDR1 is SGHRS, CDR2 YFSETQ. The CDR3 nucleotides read TGCGCCAGCAGCGTGGACAACCCCGTTAATAATTCACCCCTCCACTTT. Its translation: CASSVDNPVNNSPLHF.

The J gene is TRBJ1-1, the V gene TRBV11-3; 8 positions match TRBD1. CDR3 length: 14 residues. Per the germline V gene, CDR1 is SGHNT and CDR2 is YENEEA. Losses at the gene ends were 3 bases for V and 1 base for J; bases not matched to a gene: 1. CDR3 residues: CASSFQGANTEAFF. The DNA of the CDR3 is TGTGCCAGCAGCTTCCAGGGGGCGAACACTGAAGCTTTCTTT.

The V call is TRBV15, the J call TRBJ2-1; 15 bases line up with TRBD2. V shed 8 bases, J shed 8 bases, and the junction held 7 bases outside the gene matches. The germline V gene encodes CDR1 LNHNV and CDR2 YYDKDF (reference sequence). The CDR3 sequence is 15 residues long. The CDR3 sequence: CATLNGLAGGYEQFF. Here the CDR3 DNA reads TGTGCCACCCTCAACGGACTAGCGGGGGGGTATGAGCAGTTCTTC.

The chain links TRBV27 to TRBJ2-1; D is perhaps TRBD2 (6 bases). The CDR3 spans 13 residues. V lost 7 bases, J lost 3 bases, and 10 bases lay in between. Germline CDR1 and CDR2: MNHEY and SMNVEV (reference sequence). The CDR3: CASTGGIYNEQFF. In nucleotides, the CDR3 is TGTGCCAGCACAGGCGGGATCTACAATGAGCAGTTCTTC.